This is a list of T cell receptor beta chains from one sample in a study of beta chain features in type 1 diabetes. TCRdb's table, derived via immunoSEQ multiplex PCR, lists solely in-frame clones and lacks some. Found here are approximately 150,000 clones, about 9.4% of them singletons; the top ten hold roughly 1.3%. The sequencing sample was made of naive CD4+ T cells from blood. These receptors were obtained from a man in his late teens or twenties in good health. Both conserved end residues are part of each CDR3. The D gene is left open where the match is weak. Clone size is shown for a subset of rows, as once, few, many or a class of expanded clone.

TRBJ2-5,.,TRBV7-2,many,TGTGCCAGCAGCTCCGTCGGGACCCAGTACTTC,CASSSVGTQYF
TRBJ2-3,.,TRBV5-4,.,TGTGCCAGCACCCCAGGGTTGACAGATACGCAGTATTTT,CASTPGLTDTQYF
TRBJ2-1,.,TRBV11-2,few,TGTGCCAGCAGCCCGCAACAGAGAAACAATGAGCAGTTCTTC,CASSPQQRNNEQFF
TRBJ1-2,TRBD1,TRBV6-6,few,TGTGCCAGCAGTTCCCGGACAGGGGAAGGCTACACCTTC,CASSSRTGEGYTF
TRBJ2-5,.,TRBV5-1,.,TGCGCCAGCAGCTTGGGGCAGGGAAAAGAGACCCAGTACTTC,CASSLGQGKETQYF
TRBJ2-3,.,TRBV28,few,TGTGCCAGCAGATCAAGCACAGATACGCAGTATTTT,CASRSSTDTQYF
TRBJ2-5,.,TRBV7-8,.,TGTGCCAGCAGCTTAGCGGGGACAAGCCAAGAGACCCAGTACTTC,CASSLAGTSQETQYF
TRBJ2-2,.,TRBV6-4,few,TGTGCCAGACGATATCAGGTGGCGAGCTCCGGGGAGCTGTTTTTT,CARRYQVASSGELFF
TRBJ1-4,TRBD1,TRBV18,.,TGTGCCAGCTCATCTCCGGGACAGGGAGATGAAAAACTGTTTTTT,CASSSPGQGDEKLFF
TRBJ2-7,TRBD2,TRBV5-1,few,TGCGCCAGTGGGGGGGACGACTCCTACGAGCAGTACTTC,CASGGDDSYEQYF
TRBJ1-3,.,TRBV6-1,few,TGTGCCAGCAGCAAAACAGGGTTGGGAAACACCATATATTTT,CASSKTGLGNTIYF
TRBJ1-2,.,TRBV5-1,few,TGCGCCAGCAGCTTGGCCGGGTATGGCTACACCTTC,CASSLAGYGYTF
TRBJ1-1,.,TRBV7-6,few,TGTGCCAGCAGCTTAGTGGCAGTGTTGAACACTGAAGCTTTCTTT,CASSLVAVLNTEAFF
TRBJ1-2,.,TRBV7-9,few,TGTGCCAGCAGCTTAATAGGGGATAACTATGGCTACACCTTC,CASSLIGDNYGYTF
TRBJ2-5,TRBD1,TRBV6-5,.,TGTGCCAGCAGTCCGGGACAGATCCAAGAGACCCAGTACTTC,CASSPGQIQETQYF
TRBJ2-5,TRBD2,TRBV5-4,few,TGTGCCAGCAGCTCAGGACTAGGAGAGACCCAGTACTTC,CASSSGLGETQYF
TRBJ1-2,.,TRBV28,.,TGTGCCAGCAGTTTAGCAGTAGCCCAAGAGGACTACACCTTC,CASSLAVAQEDYTF
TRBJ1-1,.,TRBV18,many,TGTGCCAGCTCACCAGGGCAGGGGCACACTGAAGCTTTCTTT,CASSPGQGHTEAFF
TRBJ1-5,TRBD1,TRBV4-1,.,TGCGCCAGCAGCCGCCGGGACAGGGACTTCCAGCCCCAGCATTTT,CASSRRDRDFQPQHF
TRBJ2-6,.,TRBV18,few,TGTGCCAGCTCACGGGGGAACAGGGCTGGGGCCAACGTCCTGACTTTC,CASSRGNRAGANVLTF
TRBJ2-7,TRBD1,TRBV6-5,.,TGTGCCAGCAGTTACGCCGGGACAGCGATTCCCTACGAGCAGTACTTC,CASSYAGTAIPYEQYF
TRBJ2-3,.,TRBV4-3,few,TGCGCCAGCAGCCGCGGGACAGCGTCTAGCACAGATACGCAGTATTTT,CASSRGTASSTDTQYF
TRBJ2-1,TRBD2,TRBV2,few,TGTGCCAGTCAAAATAGCGGGGAGCAGTTCTTC,CASQNSGEQFF
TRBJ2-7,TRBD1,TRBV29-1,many,TGCAGCGTAGCCACGGGACAGTACTACGAGCAGTACTTC,CSVATGQYYEQYF
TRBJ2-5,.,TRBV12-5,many,TGTGCTAGTGGTTCCGGAGAGACCCAGTACTTC,CASGSGETQYF
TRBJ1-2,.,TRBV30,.,TGTGCCTGGAGTCCCGACAGGTTCCCCTATGGCTACACCTTC,CAWSPDRFPYGYTF
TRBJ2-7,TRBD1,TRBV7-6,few,TGTGCCAGCAGCTTAGCGCTACAGGGGCCCCAAGAGCAGTACTTC,CASSLALQGPQEQYF
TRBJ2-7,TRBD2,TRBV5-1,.,TGCGCCAGCAGCTGGGGACTAGCGGGGGTCTACGAGCAGTACTTC,CASSWGLAGVYEQYF
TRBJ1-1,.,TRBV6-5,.,TGTGCCAGCAGTTCCCGGACATGGGTGGGGAACACTGAAGCTTTCTTT,CASSSRTWVGNTEAFF